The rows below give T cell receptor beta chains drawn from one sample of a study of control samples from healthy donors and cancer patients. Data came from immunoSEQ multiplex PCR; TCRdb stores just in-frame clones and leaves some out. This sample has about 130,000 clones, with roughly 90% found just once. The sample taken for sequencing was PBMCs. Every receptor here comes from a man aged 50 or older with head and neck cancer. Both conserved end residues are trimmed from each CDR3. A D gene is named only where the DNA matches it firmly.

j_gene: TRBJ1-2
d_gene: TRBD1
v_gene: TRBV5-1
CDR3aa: ASSPGQGGGYT

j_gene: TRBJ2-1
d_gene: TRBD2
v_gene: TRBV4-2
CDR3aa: ASRSGGTYNEQF

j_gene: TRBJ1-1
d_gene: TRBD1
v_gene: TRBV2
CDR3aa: ATNLPGQGDEAF

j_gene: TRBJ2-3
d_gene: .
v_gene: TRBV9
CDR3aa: ASSSQSTDTQY

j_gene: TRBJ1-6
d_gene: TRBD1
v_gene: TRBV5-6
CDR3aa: ASSRDRGLVKSPLH

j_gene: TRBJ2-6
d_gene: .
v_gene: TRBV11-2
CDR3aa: ASSHTGTGANVLT

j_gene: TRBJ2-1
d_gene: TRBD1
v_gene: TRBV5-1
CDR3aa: ASGEGQAYNEQF

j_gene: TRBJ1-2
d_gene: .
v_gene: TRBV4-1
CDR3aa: ASSPPPGGDYGYT

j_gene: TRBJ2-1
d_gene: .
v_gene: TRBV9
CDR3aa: ASSVEQNSYNEQF

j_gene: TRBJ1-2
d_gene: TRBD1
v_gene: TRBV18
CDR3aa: ASSPVDRVPNYGYT

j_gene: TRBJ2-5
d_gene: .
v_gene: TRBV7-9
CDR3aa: ASSLEWQDKAQY

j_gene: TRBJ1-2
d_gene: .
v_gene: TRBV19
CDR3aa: ASSIRGRDGIYGYT

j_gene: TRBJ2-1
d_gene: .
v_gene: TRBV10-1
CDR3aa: ASSEAGDPSDEQF

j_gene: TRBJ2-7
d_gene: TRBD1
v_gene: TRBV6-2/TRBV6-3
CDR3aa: ASSFTGDEQY

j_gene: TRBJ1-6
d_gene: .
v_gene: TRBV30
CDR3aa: AWSVPPGDSPLH

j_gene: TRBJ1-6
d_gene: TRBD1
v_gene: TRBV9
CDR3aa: ASGDRVNSPLH

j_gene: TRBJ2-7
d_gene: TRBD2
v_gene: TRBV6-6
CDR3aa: ASSLQRGGSGEQY

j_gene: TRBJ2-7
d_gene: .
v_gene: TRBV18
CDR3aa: ASSPPGYSSYEQY

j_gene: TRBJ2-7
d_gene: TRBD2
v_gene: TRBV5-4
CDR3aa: ASSLAGERYEQY

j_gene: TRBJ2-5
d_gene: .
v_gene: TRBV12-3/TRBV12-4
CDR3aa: ASSFRGAETQY

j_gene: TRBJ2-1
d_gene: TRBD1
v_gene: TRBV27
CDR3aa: ASSWRTGYQV

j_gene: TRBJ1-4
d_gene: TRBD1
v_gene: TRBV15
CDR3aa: ATSRGQGAATNEKLF

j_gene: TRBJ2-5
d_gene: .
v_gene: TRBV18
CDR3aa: ASSPTGRQETQY

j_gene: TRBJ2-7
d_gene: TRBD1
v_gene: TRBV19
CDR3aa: ASSMDRSSYEQY

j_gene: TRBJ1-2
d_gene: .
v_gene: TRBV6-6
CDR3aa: ASSYPAPTEDYGYT

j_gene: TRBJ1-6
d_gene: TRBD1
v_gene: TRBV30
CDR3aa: AGGQGSSYNSPLH

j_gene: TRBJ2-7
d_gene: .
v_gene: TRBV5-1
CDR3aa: ASSAGHTGNEQY

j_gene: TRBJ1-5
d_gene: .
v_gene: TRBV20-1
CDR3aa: SASRMTGSSNQPQH

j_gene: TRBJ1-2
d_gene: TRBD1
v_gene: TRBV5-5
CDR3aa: ASSLTPGQSYGYT

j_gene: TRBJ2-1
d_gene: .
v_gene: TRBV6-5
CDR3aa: ASSYSPGAATDEQF

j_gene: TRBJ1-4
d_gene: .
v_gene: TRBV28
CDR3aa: ASSLMRTADEKLF

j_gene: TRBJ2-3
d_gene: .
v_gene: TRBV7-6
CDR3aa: ASSLGGGGVGGTQY